This TCR beta chain derives from a study of T cell changes during pregnancy in multiple sclerosis. Assay used: immunoSEQ multiplex PCR; TCRdb lists only in-frame clones, some missing. The table records some 64,000 clones, around 90% of them present only once. To note about this clone: The junction departs from the called germline gene at one end, perhaps through a read error.

The CDR3 length is 13 residues. Per germline, CDR1 LNHDA and CDR2 SQIVND (reference sequence). The receptor was derived from a female donor in good health, enrolled as a control in a pregnancy study. The sequencing here drew on peripheral blood, taken in the second trimester of pregnancy. J is TRBJ2-5 and V is TRBV19; possibly TRBD1 for D (5 bases). The CDR3 region has the DNA TGTGCCAGTAGCCAAGGACAACAAGAGGCCCAGTACTTC. Translated: CASSQGQQEAQYF.